A selection of T cell receptor beta chains follows, all from one sample in a study of T cells in Graves' hyperthyroidism and ophthalmopathy. TCRdb used MiXCR to reprocess the multiplex PCR reads, holding one entry per CDR3 protein. The sample has hundreds of thousands of distinct CDR3 sequences; 15% to 17% are singletons. Specimen: blood. These receptors all come from a woman between 18 and 29 years old with Graves' hyperthyroidism that later progressed to Graves' ophthalmopathy. CDR3s include the opening cysteine and the closing phenylalanine or tryptophan. The order of the fields is V gene, J gene, D gene, clone size, CDR3 protein, CDR3 DNA. The D gene is left open where the match is weak. A row's size may be missing; if present it is once, few, many or a size class.

TRBV27,TRBJ1-1,TRBD1,many,CASSPGTVVNTEAFF,TGTGCCAGCAGTCCTGGGACAGTTGTCAACACTGAAGCTTTCTTT
TRBV5-6,TRBJ2-7,-,-,CASSFELNAYEQYF,TGTGCCAGCAGCTTTGAGCTTAACGCCTACGAGCAGTACTTC
TRBV27,TRBJ2-1,TRBD1,many,CASSSLGTGDNEQFF,TGTGCCAGCAGTTCGCTAGGGACAGGGGACAATGAGCAGTTCTTC
TRBV10-3,TRBJ2-5,-,many,CAISDSLTGLETQYF,TGTGCCATCAGTGACTCTCTTACAGGCCTAGAGACCCAGTACTTC
TRBV19,TRBJ2-3,-,-,CASPWGPSSGDTQYF,TGTGCCAGTCCCTGGGGACCGAGTAGTGGAGATACGCAGTATTTT
TRBV12-3/TRBV12-4,TRBJ2-6,-,many,CASSFRGGANVLTF,TGTGCCAGCAGTTTCCGGGGTGGGGCCAACGTCCTGACTTTC
TRBV11-2,TRBJ2-1,TRBD2,many,CASSWVGGSSYNEQFF,TGTGCCAGCAGCTGGGTGGGGGGGAGCTCCTACAATGAGCAGTTCTTC
TRBV12-3/TRBV12-4,TRBJ2-1,-,many,CASTHDGPYNEQFF,TGTGCCAGCACCCATGACGGGCCCTACAATGAGCAGTTCTTC
TRBV5-1,TRBJ2-3,TRBD2,few,CASTVAGGSADTQYF,TGCGCCAGCACCGTAGCGGGAGGGTCGGCAGATACGCAGTATTTT
TRBV10-3,TRBJ2-7,-,-,CATAPRDYEQYF,TGTGCCACCGCTCCACGGGACTACGAGCAGTACTTC
TRBV7-2,TRBJ2-5,-,many,CASSQGGGRETQYF,TGTGCCAGCAGCCAGGGGGGGGGCAGGGAGACCCAGTACTTC
TRBV6-5,TRBJ2-1,-,few,CASSYRGTNNEQFF,TGTGCCAGCAGTTACCGCGGGACAAACAATGAGCAGTTCTTC
TRBV4-3,TRBJ2-7,-,many,CASSQDWSPANEQYF,TGCGCCAGCAGCCAAGATTGGTCGCCAGCCAACGAGCAGTACTTC
TRBV3-1,TRBJ2-1,-,many,CASSQRAGRLMDNEQFF,TGTGCCAGCAGCCAAAGGGCGGGTAGATTGATGGACAATGAGCAGTTCTTC
TRBV19,TRBJ2-1,TRBD2,few,CASSASDEREIPNEQFF,TGTGCCAGTAGTGCGTCGGACGAGCGGGAGATTCCCAATGAGCAGTTCTTC
TRBV6-2/TRBV6-3,TRBJ2-3,-,many,CASKERRGSTDTQYF,TGTGCCAGCAAGGAACGTCGCGGGAGCACAGATACGCAGTATTTT
TRBV4-1,TRBJ2-5,TRBD1,-,CASSQRQGLLETQYF,TGCGCCAGCAGCCAACGACAGGGGCTACTAGAGACCCAGTACTTC
TRBV7-2,TRBJ2-4,-,many,CASSLVQGRSGIQYF,TGTGCCAGCAGCTTAGTTCAGGGGAGGTCGGGCATTCAGTACTTC
TRBV7-2,TRBJ2-7,-,-,CASSLGSVSSYEQYF,TGTGCCAGCAGCTTAGGTTCGGTAAGCTCCTACGAGCAGTACTTC
TRBV6-1,TRBJ2-1,TRBD2,few,CASRLRLAVHEQFF,TGTGCCAGCAGGTTGAGACTAGCCGTACATGAGCAGTTCTTC
TRBV6-1,TRBJ2-1,-,many,CASIGGASARRNEQFF,TGTGCCAGCATCGGAGGGGCCTCGGCCAGGCGGAATGAGCAGTTCTTC
TRBV27,TRBJ2-1,-,many,CASSFRGEQFF,TGTGCCAGCAGTTTTCGGGGTGAGCAGTTCTTC
TRBV5-4,TRBJ2-7,-,-,CASSLSSRTYEQYF,TGTGCCAGCAGTTTGAGCAGTAGGACCTACGAGCAGTACTTC
TRBV28,TRBJ1-4,-,many,CASSPLDEKLFF,TGTGCCAGCAGTCCTCTAGATGAAAAACTGTTTTTT
TRBV6-5,TRBJ2-7,-,-,CASSYSIRAYEQYF,TGTGCCAGCAGTTACTCGATTAGGGCCTACGAGCAGTACTTC
TRBV9,TRBJ1-1,-,-,CASSVTGSPNTEAFF,TGTGCCAGCAGCGTTACCGGGAGCCCGAACACTGAAGCTTTCTTT
TRBV19,TRBJ2-2,-,-,CASNLRAGELFF,TGTGCCAGTAACTTGCGAGCCGGGGAGCTGTTTTTT
TRBV7-2,TRBJ2-4,-,-,CASSLVSGIRAKNIQYF,TGTGCCAGCAGCTTAGTTTCCGGGATAAGGGCCAAAAACATTCAGTACTTC
TRBV5-1,TRBJ1-6,-,-,CASSPRGFNSPLHF,TGCGCCAGCAGCCCGAGGGGGTTTAATTCACCCCTCCACTTT
TRBV28,TRBJ2-7,TRBD1,many,CASSSPGGTGSVGQYF,TGTGCCAGCAGTTCACCAGGAGGGACAGGTTCGGTCGGGCAGTACTTC
TRBV20-1,TRBJ2-2,-,many,CSASGTSNTGELFF,TGCAGTGCTAGCGGGACTTCAAACACCGGGGAGCTGTTTTTT
TRBV12-3/TRBV12-4,TRBJ2-1,TRBD2,-,CASSSQLAGGAFF,TGTGCCAGCAGTTCGCAACTAGCGGGGGGGGCGTTCTTC
TRBV29-1,TRBJ2-7,-,-,CSVEDDGGPDEQYF,TGCAGCGTTGAAGATGACGGGGGGCCGGACGAGCAGTACTTC
TRBV4-3,TRBJ2-7,TRBD2,few,CASSQETSGFTYEQYF,TGCGCCAGCAGCCAAGAGACTAGCGGGTTTACCTACGAGCAGTACTTC
TRBV14,TRBJ2-7,-,-,CASSQLPRGSSYEQYF,TGTGCCAGCAGCCAACTCCCCCGGGGGAGCTCCTACGAGCAGTACTTC
TRBV7-2,TRBJ2-1,-,many,CASSLGPRTTSNEQFF,TGTGCCAGCAGCTTAGGACCTAGGACAACATCCAATGAGCAGTTCTTC
TRBV27,TRBJ1-5,-,-,CASSIGTNHQPQHF,TGTGCCAGCAGTATCGGGACAAATCATCAGCCCCAGCATTTT
TRBV3-1,TRBJ2-5,TRBD1,many,CASSHGQGKWKDGETQYF,TGTGCCAGCAGCCACGGACAGGGAAAATGGAAAGATGGGGAGACCCAGTACTTC
TRBV28,TRBJ2-1,-,many,CASSLGSYNEQFF,TGTGCCAGCAGTTTGGGGTCCTACAATGAGCAGTTCTTC
TRBV7-2,TRBJ1-3,-,many,CASSLAGALGYTIYF,TGTGCCAGCAGCTTGGCAGGAGCATTGGGGTACACCATATATTTT
TRBV6-2/TRBV6-3,TRBJ2-2,TRBD1,-,CASRAPGQGYAGELFF,TGTGCCAGCAGGGCACCGGGACAGGGGTACGCCGGGGAGCTGTTTTTT
TRBV6-5,TRBJ2-7,-,many,CASSYSDGSYEQYF,TGTGCCAGCAGTTACTCGGACGGATCCTACGAGCAGTACTTC
TRBV6-1,TRBJ1-3,TRBD1,-,CASSRTGGHSGNTIYF,TGTGCCAGCAGCCGGACAGGGGGCCACTCTGGAAACACCATATATTTT
TRBV20-1,TRBJ2-1,-,many,CSARQRGFNEQFF,TGCAGTGCTAGACAGCGCGGGTTCAATGAGCAGTTCTTC